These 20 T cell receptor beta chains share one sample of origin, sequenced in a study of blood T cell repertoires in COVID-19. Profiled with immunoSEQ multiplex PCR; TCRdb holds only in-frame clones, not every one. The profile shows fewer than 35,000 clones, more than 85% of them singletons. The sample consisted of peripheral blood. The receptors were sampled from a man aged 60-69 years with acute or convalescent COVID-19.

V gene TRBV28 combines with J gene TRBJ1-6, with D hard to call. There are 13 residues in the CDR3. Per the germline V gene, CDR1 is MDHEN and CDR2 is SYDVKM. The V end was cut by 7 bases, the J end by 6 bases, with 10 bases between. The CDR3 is CASTSRGNSPLHF. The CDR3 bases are TGTGCCAGCACCTCCCGAGGTAATTCACCCCTCCACTTT.

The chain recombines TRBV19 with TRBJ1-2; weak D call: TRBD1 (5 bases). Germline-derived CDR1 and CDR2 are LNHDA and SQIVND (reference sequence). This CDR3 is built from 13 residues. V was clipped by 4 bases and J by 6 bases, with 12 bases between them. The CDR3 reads CASSSEQVNGYTF. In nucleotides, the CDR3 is TGTGCCAGTAGTAGCGAACAGGTCAATGGCTACACCTTC.

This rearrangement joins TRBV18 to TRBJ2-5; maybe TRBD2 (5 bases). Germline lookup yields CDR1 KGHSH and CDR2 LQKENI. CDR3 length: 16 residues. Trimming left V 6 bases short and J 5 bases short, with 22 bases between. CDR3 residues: CASSRFWVGGEETQYF. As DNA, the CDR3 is TGTGCCAGCTCGCGTTTCTGGGTTGGAGGAGAGGAGACCCAGTACTTC.

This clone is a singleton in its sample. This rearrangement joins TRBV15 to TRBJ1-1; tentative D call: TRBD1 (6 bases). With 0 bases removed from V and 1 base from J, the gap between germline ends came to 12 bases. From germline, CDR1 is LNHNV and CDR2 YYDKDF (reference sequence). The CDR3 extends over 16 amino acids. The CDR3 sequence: CATSRDSGHRNTEAFF. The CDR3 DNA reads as TGTGCCACCAGCAGAGATTCGGGACACCGGAACACTGAAGCTTTCTTT.

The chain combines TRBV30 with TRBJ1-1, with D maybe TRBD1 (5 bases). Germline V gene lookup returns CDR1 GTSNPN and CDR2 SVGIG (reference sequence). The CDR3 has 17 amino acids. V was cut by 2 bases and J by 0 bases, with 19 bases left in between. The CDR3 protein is CAWSLKGLGPMNTEAFF. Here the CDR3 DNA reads TGTGCCTGGAGTTTAAAGGGACTAGGGCCCATGAACACTGAAGCTTTCTTT.

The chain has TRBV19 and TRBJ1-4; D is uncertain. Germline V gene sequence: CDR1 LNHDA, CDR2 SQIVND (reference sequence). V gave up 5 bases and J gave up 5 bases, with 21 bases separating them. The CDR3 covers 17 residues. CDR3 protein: CASSFFPPRPGNEKLFF. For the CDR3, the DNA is TGTGCCAGTAGTTTCTTCCCCCCCAGGCCGGGGAATGAAAAACTGTTTTTT. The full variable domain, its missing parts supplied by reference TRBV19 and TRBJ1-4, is DGGITQSPKYLFRKEGQNVTLSCEQNLNHDAMYWYRQDPGQGLRLIYYSQIVNDFQKGDIAEGYSVSREKKESFPLTVTSAQKNPTAFYLCASSFFPPRPGNEKLFFGSGTQLSVL.

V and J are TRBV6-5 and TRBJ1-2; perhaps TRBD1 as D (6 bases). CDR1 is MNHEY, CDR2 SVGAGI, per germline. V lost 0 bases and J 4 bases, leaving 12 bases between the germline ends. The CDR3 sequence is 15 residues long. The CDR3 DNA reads TGTGCCAGCAGTTACTCGGTGCAGGGGATCTATGGCTACACCTTC. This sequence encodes CASSYSVQGIYGYTF.

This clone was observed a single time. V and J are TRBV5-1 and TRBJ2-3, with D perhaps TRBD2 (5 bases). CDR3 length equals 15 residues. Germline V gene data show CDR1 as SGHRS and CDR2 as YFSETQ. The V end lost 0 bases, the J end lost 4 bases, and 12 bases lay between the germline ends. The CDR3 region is CASSLAGVLADTQYF. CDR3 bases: TGCGCCAGCAGCTTGGCCGGGGTTCTCGCAGATACGCAGTATTTT.

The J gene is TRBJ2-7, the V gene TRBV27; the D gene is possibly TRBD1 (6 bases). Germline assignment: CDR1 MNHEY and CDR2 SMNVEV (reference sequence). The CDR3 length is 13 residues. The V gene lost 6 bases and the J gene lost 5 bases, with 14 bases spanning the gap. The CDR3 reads CASSSDSPDEQYF. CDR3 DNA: TGTGCCAGCAGCTCGGACAGTCCCGACGAGCAGTACTTC.

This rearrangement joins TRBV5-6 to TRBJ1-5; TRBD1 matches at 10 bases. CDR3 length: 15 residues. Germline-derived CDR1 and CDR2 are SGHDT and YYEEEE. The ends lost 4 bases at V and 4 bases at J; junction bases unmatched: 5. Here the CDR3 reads CASSRTGGLNQPQHF. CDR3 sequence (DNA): TGTGCCAGCAGCCGGACAGGGGGGTTAAATCAGCCCCAGCATTTT.

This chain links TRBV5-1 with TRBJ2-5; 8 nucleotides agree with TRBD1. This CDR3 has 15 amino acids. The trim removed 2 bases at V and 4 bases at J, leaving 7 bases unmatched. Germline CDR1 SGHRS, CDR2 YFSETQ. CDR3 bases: TGCGCCAGCAGCTTCAGGGGGCTAGACGGAGAGACCCAGTACTTC. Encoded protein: CASSFRGLDGETQYF.

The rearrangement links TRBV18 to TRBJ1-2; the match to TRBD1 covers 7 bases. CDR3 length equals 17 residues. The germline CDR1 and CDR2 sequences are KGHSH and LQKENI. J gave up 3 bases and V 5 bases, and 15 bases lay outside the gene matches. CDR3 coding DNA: TGTGCCAGCTCAAGGCGGGACAGCGAAGCACAGCACTATGGCTACACCTTC. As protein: CASSRRDSEAQHYGYTF.

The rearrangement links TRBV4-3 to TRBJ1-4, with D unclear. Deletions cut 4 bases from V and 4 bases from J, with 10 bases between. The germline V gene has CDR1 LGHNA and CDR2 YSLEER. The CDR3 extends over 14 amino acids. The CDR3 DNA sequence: TGCGCCAGCAGCCTGAGAGGGCTTAATGAAAAACTGTTTTTT. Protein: CASSLRGLNEKLFF.

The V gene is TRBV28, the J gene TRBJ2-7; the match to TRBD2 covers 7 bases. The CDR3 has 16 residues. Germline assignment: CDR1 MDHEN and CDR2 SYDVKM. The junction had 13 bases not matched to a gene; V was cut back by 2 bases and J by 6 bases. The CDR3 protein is CASSLVLGRASGEQYF. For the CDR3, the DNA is TGTGCCAGCAGTTTAGTTTTGGGGAGGGCCTCGGGCGAGCAGTACTTC.

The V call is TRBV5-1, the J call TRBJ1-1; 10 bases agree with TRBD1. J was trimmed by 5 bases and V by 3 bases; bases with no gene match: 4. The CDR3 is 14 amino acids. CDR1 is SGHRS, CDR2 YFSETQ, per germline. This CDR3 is CASSSTGGGTEAFF. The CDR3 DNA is TGCGCCAGCAGCTCGACAGGGGGCGGAACTGAAGCTTTCTTT.

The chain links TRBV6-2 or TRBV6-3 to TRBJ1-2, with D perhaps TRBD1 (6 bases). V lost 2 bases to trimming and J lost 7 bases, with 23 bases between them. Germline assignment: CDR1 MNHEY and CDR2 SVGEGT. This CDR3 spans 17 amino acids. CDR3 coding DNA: TGTGCCAGCAGTTACCCGATTGAAACAGGGATCGGTCTTGGCTACACCTTC. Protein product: CASSYPIETGIGLGYTF.

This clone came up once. CDR3 sequence reads: CASSFGPEIHYEQYV. The CDR3 DNA reads as TGTGCCAGCAGTTTTGGGCCCGAAATCCACTACGAGCAGTACGTC. This chain joins TRBV5-5 and TRBJ2-7; D not resolved. CDR1 SGHKS and CDR2 YYEKEE come from the germline V gene (reference sequence). The CDR3 length is 15 residues. Trimming shortened V by 5 bases and J by 3 bases, and 18 bases separated the two germline ends.

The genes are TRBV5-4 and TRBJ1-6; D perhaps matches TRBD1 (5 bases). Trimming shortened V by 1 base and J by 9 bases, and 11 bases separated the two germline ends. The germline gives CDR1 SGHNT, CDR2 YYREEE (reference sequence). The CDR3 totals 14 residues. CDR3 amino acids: CASSLSTGSSPLHF. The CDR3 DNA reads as TGTGCCAGCAGCTTGAGCACAGGAAGTTCACCCCTCCACTTT.

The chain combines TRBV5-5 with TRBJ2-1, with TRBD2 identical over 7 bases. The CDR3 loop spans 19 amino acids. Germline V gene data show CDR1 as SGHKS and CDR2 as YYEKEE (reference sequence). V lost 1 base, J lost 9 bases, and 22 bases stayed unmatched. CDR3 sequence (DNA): TGTGCCAGCAGCTTGCGTTTATCAACTGCGGGAGACCCCTGGGGTGAGCAGTTCTTC. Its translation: CASSLRLSTAGDPWGEQFF.

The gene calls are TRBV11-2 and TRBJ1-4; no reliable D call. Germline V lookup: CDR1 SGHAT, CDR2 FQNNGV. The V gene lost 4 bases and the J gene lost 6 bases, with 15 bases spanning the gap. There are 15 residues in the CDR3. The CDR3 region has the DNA TGTGCCAGCAGCTCCAGGCCCCGGCGAGATGAAAAACTGTTTTTT. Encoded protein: CASSSRPRRDEKLFF.